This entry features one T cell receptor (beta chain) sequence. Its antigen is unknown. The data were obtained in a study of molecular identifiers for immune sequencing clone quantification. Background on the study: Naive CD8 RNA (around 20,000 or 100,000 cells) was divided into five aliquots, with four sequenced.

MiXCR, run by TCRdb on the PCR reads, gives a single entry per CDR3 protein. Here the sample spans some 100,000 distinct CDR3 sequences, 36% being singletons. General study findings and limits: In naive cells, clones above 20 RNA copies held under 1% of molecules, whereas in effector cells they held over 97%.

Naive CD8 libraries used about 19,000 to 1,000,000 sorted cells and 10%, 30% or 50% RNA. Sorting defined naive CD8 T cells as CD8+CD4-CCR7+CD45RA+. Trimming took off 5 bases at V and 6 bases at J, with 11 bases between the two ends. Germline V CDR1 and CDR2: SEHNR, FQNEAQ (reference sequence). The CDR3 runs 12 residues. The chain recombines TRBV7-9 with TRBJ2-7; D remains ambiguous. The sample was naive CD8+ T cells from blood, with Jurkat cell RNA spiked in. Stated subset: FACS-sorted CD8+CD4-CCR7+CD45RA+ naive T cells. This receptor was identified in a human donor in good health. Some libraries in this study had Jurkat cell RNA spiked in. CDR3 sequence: CASSPFSLEQYF. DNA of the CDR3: TGTGCCAGCAGCCCCTTTTCTCTCGAGCAGTACTTC.